The clone carrying this T cell receptor beta chain was recorded once. Its antigen is not known. TCRdb re-analysed the 5' RACE reads in MiXCR, keeping a single row per CDR3 protein. The sample consists of roughly 1.6 million distinct CDR3 sequences, more than 30% of them appearing once. The record originates from a study of identical twins. Study-wide findings and caveats: These conclusions were based on statistical analysis (cross-sectional, not following the same donors). Zero-insertion analyses might be partly confounded by invariant T cells like MAIT and iNKT. Compared with unrelated sharing, twin-shared out-of-frame alpha sequences had more low-probability sequences.

The CDR3 contains 16 residues. V gave up 3 bases and J gave up 11 bases; unmatched junction bases: 17. Germline lookup yields CDR1 SGHVS and CDR2 FQNEAQ. The J gene is TRBJ2-5, the V gene TRBV7-8, with 8 bases fitting TRBD2. This clonotype was obtained from a newborn girl in good health. The sample comprised cord blood. In DNA, the CDR3 is TGTGCCAGCAGCTTTTTCACTAGCGGAGTCATCAATGAGCAGTACTTC. Translated: CASSFFTSGVINEQYF.